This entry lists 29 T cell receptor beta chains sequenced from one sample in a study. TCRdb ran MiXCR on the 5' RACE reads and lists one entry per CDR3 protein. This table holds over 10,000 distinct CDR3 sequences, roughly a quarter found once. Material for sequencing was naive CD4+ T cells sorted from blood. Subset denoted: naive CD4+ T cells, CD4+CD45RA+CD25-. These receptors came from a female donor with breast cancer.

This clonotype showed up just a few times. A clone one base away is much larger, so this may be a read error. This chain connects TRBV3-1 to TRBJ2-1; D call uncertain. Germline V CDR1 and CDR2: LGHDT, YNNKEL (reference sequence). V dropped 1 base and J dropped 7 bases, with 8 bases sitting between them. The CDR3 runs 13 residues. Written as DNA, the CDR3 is TGTGCCAGCAGCCAAGCGAGAGTTAATGAGCAGTTCTTC. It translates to CASSQARVNEQFF.

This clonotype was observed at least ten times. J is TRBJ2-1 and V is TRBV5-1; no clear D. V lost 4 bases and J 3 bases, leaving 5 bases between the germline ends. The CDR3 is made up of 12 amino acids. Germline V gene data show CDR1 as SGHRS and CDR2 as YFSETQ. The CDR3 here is CASSLFYNEQFF. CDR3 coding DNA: TGCGCCAGCAGCCTATTCTACAATGAGCAGTTCTTC.

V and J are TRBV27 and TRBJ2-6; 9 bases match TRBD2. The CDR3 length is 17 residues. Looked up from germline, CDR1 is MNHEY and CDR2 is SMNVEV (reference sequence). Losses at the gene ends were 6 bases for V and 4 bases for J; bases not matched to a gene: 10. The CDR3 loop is CASSPAGGRAGANVLTF. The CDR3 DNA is TGTGCCAGCAGCCCCGCGGGGGGGAGGGCCGGGGCCAACGTCCTGACTTTC. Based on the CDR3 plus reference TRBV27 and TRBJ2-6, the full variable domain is EAQVTQNPRYLITVTGKKLTVTCSQNMNHEYMSWYRQDPGLGLRQIYYSMNVEVTDKGDVPEGYKVSRKEKRNFPLILESPSPNQTSLYFCASSPAGGRAGANVLTFGAGSRLTVL.

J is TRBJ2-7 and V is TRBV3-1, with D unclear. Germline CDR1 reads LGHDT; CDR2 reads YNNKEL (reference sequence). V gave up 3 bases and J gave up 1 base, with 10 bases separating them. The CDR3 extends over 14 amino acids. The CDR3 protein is CASSHPRVSYEQYF. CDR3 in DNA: TGTGCCAGCAGCCACCCCCGGGTTTCCTACGAGCAGTACTTC.

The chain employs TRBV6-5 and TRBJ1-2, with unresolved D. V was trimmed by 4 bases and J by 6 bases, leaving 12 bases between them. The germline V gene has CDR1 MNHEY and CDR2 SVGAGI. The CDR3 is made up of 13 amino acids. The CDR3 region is CASSSTRTDGYTF. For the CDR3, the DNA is TGTGCCAGCAGTTCGACACGGACGGATGGCTACACCTTC.

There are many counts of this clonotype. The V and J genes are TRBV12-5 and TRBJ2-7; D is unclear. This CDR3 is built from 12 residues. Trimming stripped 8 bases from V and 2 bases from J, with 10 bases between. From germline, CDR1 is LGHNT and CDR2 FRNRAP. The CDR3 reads CASNERPYEQYF. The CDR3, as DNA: TGTGCTAGTAATGAGAGACCCTACGAGCAGTACTTC.

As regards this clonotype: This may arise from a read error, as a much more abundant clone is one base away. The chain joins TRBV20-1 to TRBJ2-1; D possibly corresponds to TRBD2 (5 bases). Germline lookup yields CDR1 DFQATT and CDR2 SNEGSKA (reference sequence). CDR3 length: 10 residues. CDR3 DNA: TGCAGTGCTAGCGGGAATGAGCTGTTCTTC. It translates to CSASGNELFF.

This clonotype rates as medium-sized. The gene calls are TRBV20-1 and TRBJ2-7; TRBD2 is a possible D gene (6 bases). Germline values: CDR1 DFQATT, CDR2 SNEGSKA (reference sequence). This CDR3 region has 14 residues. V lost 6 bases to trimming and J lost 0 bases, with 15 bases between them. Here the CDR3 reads CSAPAGSSSYEQYF. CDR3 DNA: TGCAGTGCCCCCGCGGGGTCCAGCTCCTACGAGCAGTACTTC.

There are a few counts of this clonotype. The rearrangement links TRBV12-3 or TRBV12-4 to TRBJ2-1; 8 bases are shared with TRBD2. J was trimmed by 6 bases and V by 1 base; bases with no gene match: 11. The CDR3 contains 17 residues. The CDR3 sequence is CASSLVTRARGGNEQFF. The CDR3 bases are TGTGCCAGCAGTTTAGTGACCCGGGCCCGGGGGGGCAATGAGCAGTTCTTC.

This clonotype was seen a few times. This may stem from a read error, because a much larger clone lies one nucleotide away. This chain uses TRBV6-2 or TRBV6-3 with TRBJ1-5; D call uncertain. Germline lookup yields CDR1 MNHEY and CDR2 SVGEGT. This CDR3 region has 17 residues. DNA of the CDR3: TGTGCCGGCAGTTCACTGCCCCAAGGGCTACAAGGACAGCCCCAGCATTTT. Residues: CAGSSLPQGLQGQPQHF.

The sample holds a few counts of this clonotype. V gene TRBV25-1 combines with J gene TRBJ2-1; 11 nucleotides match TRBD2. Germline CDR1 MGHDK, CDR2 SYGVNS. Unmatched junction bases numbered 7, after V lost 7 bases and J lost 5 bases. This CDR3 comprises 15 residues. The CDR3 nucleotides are TGTGCCAGCAATGGGAGACTAGCGGGGAACAATGAGCAGTTCTTC. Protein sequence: CASNGRLAGNNEQFF.

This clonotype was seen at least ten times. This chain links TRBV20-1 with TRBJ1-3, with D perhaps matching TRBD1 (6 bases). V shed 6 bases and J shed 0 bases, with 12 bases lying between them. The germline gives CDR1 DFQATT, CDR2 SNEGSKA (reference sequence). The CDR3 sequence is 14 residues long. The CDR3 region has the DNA TGCAGTGCACCCCAGGGGAACTCTGGAAACACCATATATTTT. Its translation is CSAPQGNSGNTIYF.

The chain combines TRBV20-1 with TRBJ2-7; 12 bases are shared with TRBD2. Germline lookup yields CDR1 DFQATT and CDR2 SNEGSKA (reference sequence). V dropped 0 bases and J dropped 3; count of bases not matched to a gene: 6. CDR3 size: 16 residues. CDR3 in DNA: TGCAGTGCTAGAGATCCAGGACTAGCGGGACACTACGAGCAGTACTTC. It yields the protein CSARDPGLAGHYEQYF.

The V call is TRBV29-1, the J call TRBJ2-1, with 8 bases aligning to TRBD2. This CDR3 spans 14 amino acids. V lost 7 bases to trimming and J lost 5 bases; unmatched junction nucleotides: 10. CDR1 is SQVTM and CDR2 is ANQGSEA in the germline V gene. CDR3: CSGTRGGSHNEQFF. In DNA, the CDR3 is TGCAGCGGTACTCGCGGGGGGAGCCACAATGAGCAGTTCTTC.

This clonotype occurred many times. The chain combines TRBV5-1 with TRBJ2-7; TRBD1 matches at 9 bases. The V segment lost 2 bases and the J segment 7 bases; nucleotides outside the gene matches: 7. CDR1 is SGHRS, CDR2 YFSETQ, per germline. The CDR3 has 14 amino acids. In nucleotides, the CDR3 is TGCGCCAGCAGCTTTCGCGACAGGGGGGGAGAGCAGTACTTC. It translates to CASSFRDRGGEQYF. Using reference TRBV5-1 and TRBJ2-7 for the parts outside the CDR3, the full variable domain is KAGVTQTPRYLIKTRGQQVTLSCSPISGHRSVSWYQQTPGQGLQFLFEYFSETQRNKGNFPGRFSGRQFSNSRSEMNVSTLELGDSALYLCASSFRDRGGEQYFGPGTRLTVT.

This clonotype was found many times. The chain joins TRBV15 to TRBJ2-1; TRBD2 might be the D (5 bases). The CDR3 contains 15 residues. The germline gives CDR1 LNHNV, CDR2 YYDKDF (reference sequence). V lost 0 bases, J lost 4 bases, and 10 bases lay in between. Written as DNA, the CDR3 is TGTGCCACCAGCAGAGATCTGGGAGCTTACAATGAGCAGTTCTTC. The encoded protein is CATSRDLGAYNEQFF.

CDR3 in amino acids: CSARDKGGREQYF. The CDR3 DNA sequence: TGCAGTGCTAGAGATAAGGGAGGGCGCGAGCAGTACTTC. V usage is TRBV20-1 and J usage is TRBJ2-7; 7 positions match TRBD2. From germline, CDR1 is DFQATT and CDR2 SNEGSKA (reference sequence). This CDR3 spans 13 amino acids. Trimming cost V 0 bases and J 6 bases; bases outside gene matches: 5.

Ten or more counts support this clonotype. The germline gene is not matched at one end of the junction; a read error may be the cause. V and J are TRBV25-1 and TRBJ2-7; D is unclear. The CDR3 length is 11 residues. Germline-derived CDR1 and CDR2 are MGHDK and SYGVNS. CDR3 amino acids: CASTEGYEQYF. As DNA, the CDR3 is TGTGCCAGCACTGAAGGCTACGAGCAGTACTTC.

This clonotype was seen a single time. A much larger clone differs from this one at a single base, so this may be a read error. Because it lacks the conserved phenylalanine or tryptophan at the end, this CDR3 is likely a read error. CDR3 protein: CASSSGSSREKLFI. In DNA, the CDR3 is TGTGCCAGCAGCTCGGGGTCGTCCCGGGAAAAACTGTTTATT. This rearrangement joins TRBV6-1 to TRBJ1-4; D unresolved. The CDR3 is made up of 14 amino acids. Germline V gives CDR1 MNHNS, CDR2 SASEGT. V was trimmed by 6 bases and J by 8 bases, leaving 16 bases between them.

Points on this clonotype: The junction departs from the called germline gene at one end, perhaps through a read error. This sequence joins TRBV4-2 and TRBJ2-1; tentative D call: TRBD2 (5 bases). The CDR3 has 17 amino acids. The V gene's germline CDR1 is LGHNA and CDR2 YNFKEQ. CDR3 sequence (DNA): TGTGCCAGCAGCTCCTCGACTAACGCCCTATCCTACACTGAGCAGTTCTTC. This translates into CASSSSTNALSYTEQFF.

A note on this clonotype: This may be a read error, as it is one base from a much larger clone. For the CDR3, the DNA is TGCAGTGCTAGATCTCCCGGGGTTACCAATCAGCCCCAGCATTTT. It translates to CSARSPGVTNQPQHF. The chain recombines TRBV20-1 with TRBJ1-5; D is unclear. CDR1 and CDR2 (germline): DFQATT, SNEGSKA (reference sequence). V lost 2 bases to trimming and J lost 3 bases, with 14 bases between them. This CDR3 contains 15 residues.

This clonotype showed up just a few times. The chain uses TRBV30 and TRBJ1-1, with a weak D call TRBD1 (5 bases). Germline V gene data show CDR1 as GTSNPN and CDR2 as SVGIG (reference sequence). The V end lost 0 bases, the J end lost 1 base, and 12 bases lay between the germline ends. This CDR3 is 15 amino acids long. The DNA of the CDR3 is TGTGCCTGGAGTGTACGGGGGGAAGGGAACACTGAAGCTTTCTTT. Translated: CAWSVRGEGNTEAFF.

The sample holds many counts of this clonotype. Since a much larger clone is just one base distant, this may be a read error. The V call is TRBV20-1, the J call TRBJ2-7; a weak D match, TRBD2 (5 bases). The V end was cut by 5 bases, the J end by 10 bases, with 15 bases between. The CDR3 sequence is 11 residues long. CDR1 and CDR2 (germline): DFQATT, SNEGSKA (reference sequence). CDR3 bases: TGCAGTGCTCGCACCGGGGTTGACCAGTACTTC. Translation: CSARTGVDQYF.

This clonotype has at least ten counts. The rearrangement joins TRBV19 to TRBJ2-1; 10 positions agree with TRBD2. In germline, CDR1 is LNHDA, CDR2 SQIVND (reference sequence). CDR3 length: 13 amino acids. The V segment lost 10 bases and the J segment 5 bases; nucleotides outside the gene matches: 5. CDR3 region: CATWTSGDNEQFF. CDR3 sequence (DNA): TGTGCCACTTGGACTAGCGGTGACAATGAGCAGTTCTTC.

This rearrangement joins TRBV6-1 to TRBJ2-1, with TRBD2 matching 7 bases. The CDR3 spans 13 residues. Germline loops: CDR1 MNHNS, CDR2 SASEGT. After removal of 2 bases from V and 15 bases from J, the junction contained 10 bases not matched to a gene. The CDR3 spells CASSELRLASWFF. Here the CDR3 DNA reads TGTGCCAGCAGTGAATTGCGACTAGCCTCATGGTTCTTC.

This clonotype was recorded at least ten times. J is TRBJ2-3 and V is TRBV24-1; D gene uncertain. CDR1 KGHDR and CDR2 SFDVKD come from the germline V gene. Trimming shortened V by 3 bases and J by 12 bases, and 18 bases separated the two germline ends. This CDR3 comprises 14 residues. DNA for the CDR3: TGTGCCACCAGTGATCCGGGCTCCTCCCGCACCCAGTATTTT. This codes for CATSDPGSSRTQYF.

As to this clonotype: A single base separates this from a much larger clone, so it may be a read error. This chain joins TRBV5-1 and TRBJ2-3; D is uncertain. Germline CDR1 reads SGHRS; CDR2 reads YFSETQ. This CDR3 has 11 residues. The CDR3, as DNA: TGCGCCAGCGGCTTCACAGATACGCAGTATTTT. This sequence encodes CASGFTDTQYF.

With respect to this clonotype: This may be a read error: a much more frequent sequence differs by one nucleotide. The CDR3 reads CSARKTSGSRTGTQYF. The CDR3 DNA follows: TGCAGTGCTAGAAAGACTAGCGGGAGCCGCACAGGTACGCAGTATTTT. The chain links TRBV20-1 to TRBJ2-3; 12 bases map to TRBD2. Germline CDR1 reads DFQATT; CDR2 reads SNEGSKA (reference sequence). The CDR3 sequence is 16 residues long.

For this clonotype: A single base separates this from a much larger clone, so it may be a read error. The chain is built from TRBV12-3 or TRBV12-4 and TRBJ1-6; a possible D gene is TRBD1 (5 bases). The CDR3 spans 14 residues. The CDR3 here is CASKPRGDNPPLHF. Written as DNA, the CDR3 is TGTGCCAGCAAACCCCGGGGGGATAATCCACCCCTCCACTTT.